These 29 T cell receptor beta chains came from one sample sequenced in a study of T cell repertoires in cytomegalovirus infection. The antigens these receptors bind are not known. TCRdb processed the reads anew with MiXCR; each CDR3 protein has one entry. The repertoire holds approximately 730,000 distinct CDR3 sequences, with around 29% as singletons. The sample in question was cultured CD8+ T cells from PBMCs, obtained from culture after CMV antigen stimulation. The receptors were gathered from a human donor in good health (CMV status not recorded). Some clones in this sample may be carry-over from other donors' samples.

This clonotype was seen only once. CDR3 DNA: TGTGCCAGCAGCTTAGGGGGACAGGGGGCCGATCAGCCCCAGCATTTT. Protein sequence: CASSLGGQGADQPQHF. The rearrangement joins TRBV7-9 to TRBJ1-5; the match to TRBD1 covers 12 bases. The length of the CDR3 is 16 residues. The V and J ends lost 1 base and 5 bases, in that order; junction bases with no gene match: 3. CDR1 and CDR2 from the germline V gene are SEHNR and FQNEAQ (reference sequence).

The chain combines TRBV20-1 with TRBJ1-2; 12 nucleotides agree with TRBD1. V trimming: 0 bases; J trimming: 4 bases; junction bases outside the gene matches: 3. The CDR3 is 15 residues long. Germline V gene lookup returns CDR1 DFQATT and CDR2 SNEGSKA (reference sequence). The CDR3 here is CSARDGDRGPYGYTF. In DNA form, the CDR3 reads TGCAGTGCTAGAGATGGGGACAGGGGGCCCTATGGCTACACCTTC.

The chain employs TRBV19 and TRBJ1-1; D remains unclear. The CDR3 covers 12 residues. The germline gives CDR1 LNHDA, CDR2 SQIVND (reference sequence). V lost 7 bases and J lost 8, with 14 bases in between. The CDR3 protein is CASTLEGGEAFF. The CDR3 DNA is TGTGCCAGTACCCTGGAGGGCGGAGAAGCTTTCTTT. Complete variable domain (other parts from reference TRBV19 and TRBJ1-1): DGGITQSPKYLFRKEGQNVTLSCEQNLNHDAMYWYRQDPGQGLRLIYYSQIVNDFQKGDIAEGYSVSREKKESFPLTVTSAQKNPTAFYLCASTLEGGEAFFGQGTRLTVV.

This clonotype was seen a handful of times. The chain has TRBV7-9 and TRBJ2-2, with TRBD1 as a possible D gene (5 bases). V lost 6 bases to trimming and J lost 0 bases, with 17 bases between them. The CDR3 extends over 17 amino acids. Germline loops: CDR1 SEHNR, CDR2 FQNEAQ (reference sequence). CDR3 region: CASRRWLTESNTGELFF. The DNA for the CDR3 is TGTGCCAGCAGACGATGGCTGACAGAATCGAACACCGGGGAGCTGTTTTTT.

J is TRBJ2-1 and V is TRBV5-8; 9 nucleotides agree with TRBD1. CDR1 and CDR2 (germline): SGHTS, YDEGEE. The ends lost 5 bases at V and 5 bases at J; junction bases unmatched: 5. The CDR3 sequence is 14 residues long. CDR3 in amino acids: CASSSGTGNNEQFF. Written as DNA, the CDR3 is TGTGCCAGCAGTTCCGGGACAGGGAACAATGAGCAGTTCTTC.

This clonotype was seen a handful of times. This rearrangement joins TRBV7-9 to TRBJ2-1, with 8 bases aligning to TRBD1. The CDR3 is 14 amino acids. J was trimmed by 8 bases and V by 5 bases; bases with no gene match: 8. Germline loops: CDR1 SEHNR, CDR2 FQNEAQ (reference sequence). The CDR3 DNA reads as TGTGCCAGCAGCGAAGACAGGGGCGTGGATGAGCAGTTCTTC. This gives the protein CASSEDRGVDEQFF.

The chain uses TRBV6-5 and TRBJ1-6; D possibly corresponds to TRBD1 (5 bases). Germline-derived CDR1 and CDR2 are MNHEY and SVGAGI. The CDR3 contains 18 residues. Trimming removed 5 bases from V and 0 bases from J, with 17 bases in between. CDR3 in DNA: TGTGCCAGCAGTGGGACGCAAAAAGAGAGCTCCTATAATTCACCCCTCCACTTT. This translates into CASSGTQKESSYNSPLHF.

This clonotype was found many times. The rearrangement uses TRBV7-6 and TRBJ2-2, with TRBD1 as a possible D gene (6 bases). There are 16 residues in the CDR3. The V end was cut by 1 base, the J end by 9 bases, with 18 bases between. Germline V gene data show CDR1 as SGHVS and CDR2 as FNYEAQ. This CDR3 is CASSLGQQGGRRELFF. Written as DNA, the CDR3 is TGTGCCAGCAGCTTAGGGCAACAGGGTGGTCGCCGGGAGCTGTTTTTT.

This chain uses TRBV3-1 with TRBJ1-2; possible D gene TRBD1, 6 bases. V lost 3 bases and J lost 0, with 17 bases in between. The CDR3 consists of 17 residues. In germline, CDR1 is LGHDT, CDR2 YNNKEL (reference sequence). CDR3 nucleotide sequence: TGTGCCAGCAGCCATTTTAGTTACAGGGCAGCTAACTATGGCTACACCTTC. It codes for CASSHFSYRAANYGYTF.

The rearrangement uses TRBV4-2 and TRBJ2-1; 10 positions match TRBD2. Germline V gives CDR1 LGHNA, CDR2 YNFKEQ. The CDR3 consists of 20 residues. After removal of 0 bases from V and 7 bases from J, the junction contained 18 bases not matched to a gene. CDR3 DNA: TGTGCCAGCAGCCAAGACTACCCGGACGGGATAGCGGGGGGACGGAATGAGCAGTTCTTC. As protein: CASSQDYPDGIAGGRNEQFF.

This clonotype appeared a few times. The chain has TRBV12-3 or TRBV12-4 and TRBJ2-5; D is ambiguous. The CDR3 has 13 amino acids. V was pared by 2 bases and J by 4 bases, with 8 bases between. The CDR3 sequence: CASSLYGGETQYF. Written as DNA, the CDR3 is TGTGCCAGCAGTTTATACGGCGGAGAGACCCAGTACTTC.

In its sample, this clonotype was seen many times. At one end, the junction sequence differs from germline, possibly due to a read error. The chain employs TRBV7-7 and TRBJ2-5, with TRBD1 identical over 12 bases. In germline, CDR1 is SSHAT, CDR2 FNYEAQ (reference sequence). The CDR3 runs 15 residues. The DNA for the CDR3 is TGTGCTAGCAGCGCGGGACAGGGGGCGATGGAGACCCAGTACTTC. The encoded protein is CASSAGQGAMETQYF.

The CDR3 loop reads CASSFPGLNTGELFF. The CDR3 coding sequence is TGTGCCAGCAGTTTCCCGGGACTCAACACCGGGGAGCTGTTTTTT. The chain employs TRBV12-3 or TRBV12-4 and TRBJ2-2; tentative D call: TRBD2 (6 bases). CDR3 length equals 15 residues. Trimming stripped 3 bases from V and 2 bases from J, with 10 bases between.

This clonotype was found many times. The chain joins TRBV4-1 to TRBJ2-2, with D possibly TRBD2 on 5 matching bases. Trimming took 4 bases from V and 5 from J, leaving 14 bases between them. Germline CDR1 reads MGHRA; CDR2 reads YSYEKL. The length of the CDR3 is 15 residues. The chain's CDR3 is CASSRQDSATGELFF. Here the CDR3 DNA reads TGCGCCAGCAGCCGGCAAGATAGCGCAACCGGGGAGCTGTTTTTT.

This clonotype was detected a few times. V usage is TRBV12-3 or TRBV12-4 and J usage is TRBJ1-3; D not resolved. With 7 bases removed from V and 8 bases from J, the gap between germline ends came to 12 bases. The CDR3 runs to 12 residues. The CDR3 DNA follows: TGTGCCAGCATTGACGGGCGACACACCATATATTTT. It translates to CASIDGRHTIYF.

As to this clonotype: The germline gene is not matched at one end of the junction; a read error may be the cause. The chain couples TRBV4-1 to TRBJ2-1, with TRBD2 matching 9 bases. Germline CDR1 MGHRA, CDR2 YSYEKL. The CDR3 has 16 amino acids. This chain's CDR3 is CASSQTIAGVGLEQFF. For the CDR3, the DNA is TGTGCCAGCAGCCAGACGATAGCGGGGGTGGGACTTGAGCAGTTCTTC.

This clonotype was counted a few times. The V gene is TRBV6-5, the J gene TRBJ2-7, with 7 nucleotides matching TRBD1. V was clipped by 2 bases and J by 3 bases; unmatched bases: 1. This CDR3 has 13 residues. Germline V gene data show CDR1 as MNHEY and CDR2 as SVGAGI. CDR3 coding DNA: TGTGCCAGCAGTTACGGACAGGTCTACGAGCAGTACTTC. It codes for CASSYGQVYEQYF.

This clonotype was seen more than once but under ten times. J is TRBJ2-1 and V is TRBV4-1, with a possible D match to TRBD2 (6 bases). The germline CDR1 and CDR2 sequences are MGHRA and YSYEKL. The CDR3 extends over 15 amino acids. V lost 3 bases, J lost 3 bases, and 12 bases lay in between. The CDR3 spells CASSHIGEVYNEQFF. The CDR3, as DNA: TGCGCCAGCAGCCATATCGGGGAGGTCTACAATGAGCAGTTCTTC.

In DNA, the CDR3 is TGTGCCAGCAGTTACTCGGGACAGGTAGACAATGAGCAGTTCTTC. This codes for CASSYSGQVDNEQFF. The chain carries TRBV6-5 and TRBJ2-1, with 8 bases identical to TRBD1. V was clipped by 0 bases and J by 5 bases; unmatched bases: 3. Germline loops: CDR1 MNHEY, CDR2 SVGAGI. The CDR3 has 15 residues.

A few counts support this clonotype. The V and J genes are TRBV11-3 and TRBJ2-5; D possibly matches TRBD1 or TRBD2 (5 bases each). Trimming left V 1 base short and J 4 bases short, with 16 bases between. The CDR3 is 16 amino acids. The germline gives CDR1 SGHNT, CDR2 YENEEA. The CDR3 DNA is TGTGCCAGCAGCTTAGCTGGGGGAACCATGGGAGAGACCCAGTACTTC. This gives the protein CASSLAGGTMGETQYF.

The gene calls are TRBV19 and TRBJ1-5; D gene unclear. V was trimmed by 8 bases and J by 0 bases, leaving 8 bases between them. The V gene's germline CDR1 is LNHDA and CDR2 SQIVND (reference sequence). The CDR3 is made up of 13 amino acids. The DNA of the CDR3 is TGTGCCAGTTGGGATTATAGCAATCAGCCCCAGCATTTT. It is translated as CASWDYSNQPQHF. Full variable domain (outside the CDR3, taken from reference TRBV19 and TRBJ1-5): DGGITQSPKYLFRKEGQNVTLSCEQNLNHDAMYWYRQDPGQGLRLIYYSQIVNDFQKGDIAEGYSVSREKKESFPLTVTSAQKNPTAFYLCASWDYSNQPQHFGDGTRLSIL.

This clonotype was observed many times. V is TRBV12-3 or TRBV12-4 and J is TRBJ1-1; 11 nucleotides agree with TRBD1. This CDR3 has 15 residues. The V and J ends lost 6 bases and 7 bases, in that order; junction bases with no gene match: 10. The CDR3 loop is CASSLSRDRGSEAFF. Here the CDR3 DNA reads TGTGCCAGCAGCCTGTCCCGGGACAGGGGGAGTGAAGCTTTCTTT.

The chain links TRBV6-5 to TRBJ2-1, with D possibly matching TRBD2 (6 bases). The CDR3 has 15 residues. Germline V CDR1 and CDR2: MNHEY, SVGAGI. V was clipped by 1 base and J by 8 bases, with 15 bases between them. This chain's CDR3 is CASSYLGDLVDEQFF. The CDR3 DNA reads TGTGCCAGCAGTTACTTAGGGGACTTGGTCGATGAGCAGTTCTTC.

This chain joins TRBV7-8 and TRBJ2-2, with 12 bases identical to TRBD2. CDR3 length: 17 amino acids. V shed 3 bases and J 2 bases; nucleotides not matched to a gene: 4. CDR1 and CDR2 from the germline V gene are SGHVS and FQNEAQ. The CDR3 bases are TGTGCCAGCAGCTTCCTAGCGGGGGGGCCAAACACCGGGGAGCTGTTTTTT. Amino acid sequence: CASSFLAGGPNTGELFF.

There are many counts of this clonotype. This sequence joins TRBV7-2 and TRBJ1-2; D gene ambiguous. Germline values: CDR1 SGHTA, CDR2 FQGNSA. CDR3 size: 16 residues. V lost 2 bases, J lost 0 bases, and 13 bases lay in between. The CDR3 region has the DNA TGTGCCAGCAGCTTACCAAACACACTGGCTAACTATGGCTACACCTTC. Translating gives CASSLPNTLANYGYTF.

V is TRBV4-1 and J is TRBJ1-1, with 10 bases identical to TRBD1. The CDR3 spans 15 residues. V shed 7 bases and J 4 bases; nucleotides not matched to a gene: 9. Germline assignment: CDR1 MGHRA and CDR2 YSYEKL. The CDR3 nucleotides read TGCGCCAGCACCCCGTATCGGACAGGGGGCACTGAAGCTTTCTTT. Translating gives CASTPYRTGGTEAFF.

The V and J genes are TRBV20-1 and TRBJ1-5; D may be TRBD1 (6 bases). Germline V lookup: CDR1 DFQATT, CDR2 SNEGSKA (reference sequence). This CDR3 has 17 amino acids. Trimming removed 3 bases at V and 2 bases at J, with 20 bases between. The CDR3 DNA follows: TGCAGTGCTAGGTACCGCCAGGGGAGGGAAGGCAATCAGCCCCAGCATTTT. Translation: CSARYRQGREGNQPQHF.

The chain uses TRBV12-3 or TRBV12-4 and TRBJ1-2, with D perhaps TRBD1 (5 bases). V lost 7 bases and J lost 8, with 14 bases in between. The CDR3 is 12 residues long. The CDR3 region is CASTDRGGGYTF. CDR3 bases: TGTGCCAGCACCGATAGGGGTGGAGGCTACACCTTC.

The chain couples TRBV9 to TRBJ2-1, with 9 bases aligning to TRBD1. This CDR3 comprises 15 residues. In germline, CDR1 is SGDLS, CDR2 YYNGEE. The V and J ends lost 3 bases and 4 bases, in that order; junction bases with no gene match: 5. The CDR3 sequence: CASSDRDREYNEQFF. The CDR3 nucleotides read TGTGCCAGCAGCGACCGGGACAGGGAATACAATGAGCAGTTCTTC.